This T cell receptor (beta chain) comes out of a study of CXCR3-negative and CXCR3-positive naive CD8 T cells. The CDR3 runs 13 residues. CDR1 SQVTM and CDR2 ANQGSEA come from the germline V gene. Study-level results: TRB CDR3 properties were used to infer TCR strength, and surface CD5 was comparable between naive subsets. Similar TRBV-TRBJ gene usage was seen in naive CXCR3-negative and CXCR3-positive cells, but not in memory cells. Diversity in memory CD8+ cells fell much lower than the comparably high levels seen in both naive subsets.

In preparing the TRB cDNA libraries, 5' RACE with UMI labels was used. TCRdb reprocessed the 5' RACE reads and stores each CDR3 protein as one record, lacking DNA. With about 39,000 distinct CDR3 sequences in the sample, the ten largest clones hold around 1.4%. A note on this clonotype: Its specificity is not known.

The source material was naive CXCR3- CD8+ T cells from blood. Subset indicated: CD45RO-CCR7+CD27+CD95- naive CD8+ T cells lacking CXCR3 (TNR3-). This chain joins TRBV29-1 and TRBJ2-1; TCRdb's D call, TRBD1, is unchecked because there is no DNA. This TCR derives from a human donor in good health. Some clones in this sample may be carry-over from other donors' samples. The CDR3 is CSVEPGTDNEQFF.